These 8 T cell receptor beta chains came from one sample sequenced in a study of blood T cell repertoires in COVID-19. The method was immunoSEQ multiplex PCR; TCRdb's version includes in-frame clones alone and lacks a portion of them. This sample carries about 150,000 clones, less than 95% of them seen once, and the ten largest clones take 0.5% to 0.6%. The source material was peripheral blood. The receptors were gathered from a man in his fifties with acute or convalescent COVID-19.

The chain couples TRBV7-2 to TRBJ1-2; D gene unclear. The length of the CDR3 is 15 residues. The V gene lost 1 base and the J gene lost 2 bases, with 11 bases spanning the gap. CDR1 is SGHTA and CDR2 is FQGNSA in the germline V gene. The CDR3 spells CASSLVAAGNYGYTF. CDR3 nucleotides: TGTGCCAGCAGCTTAGTGGCGGCGGGGAACTATGGCTACACCTTC.

V and J are TRBV6-5 and TRBJ1-1, with D possibly matching TRBD1 (6 bases). Trimming pared 2 bases from V and 5 bases from J, leaving 12 bases between. CDR1 is MNHEY, CDR2 SVGAGI, per germline. The CDR3 runs to 14 residues. CDR3 sequence: CASSYRYRETEAFF. In DNA form, the CDR3 reads TGTGCCAGCAGTTACCGGTACAGGGAAACTGAAGCTTTCTTT.

V and J are TRBV18 and TRBJ2-1; TRBD1 might be the D (5 bases). Germline lookup yields CDR1 KGHSH and CDR2 LQKENI. V was shortened by 2 bases and J by 8 bases, with 13 bases between the two germline ends. The CDR3 has 14 residues. CDR3 DNA: TGTGCCAGCTCACCAGCTACAGGTTTAGATGAGCAGTTCTTC. Encoded protein: CASSPATGLDEQFF.

The chain is built from TRBV20-1 and TRBJ2-7; D is possibly TRBD1 (6 bases). Germline-derived CDR1 and CDR2 are DFQATT and SNEGSKA (reference sequence). The CDR3 length is 11 residues. The CDR3 protein is CSWTDSYEQYF. CDR3 sequence (DNA): TGCAGCTGGACAGACTCCTACGAGCAGTACTTC.

The DNA for the CDR3 is TGTGCCAGCAGCGCATCTACCGGGACAGAAAACGAAGCTTTCTTT. Translated: CASSASTGTENEAFF. The chain employs TRBV7-2 and TRBJ1-1; 7 bases are shared with TRBD1. The length of the CDR3 is 15 residues. With 5 bases clipped from V and 8 bases from J, the junction kept 14 bases outside the gene matches. Germline-derived CDR1 and CDR2 are SGHTA and FQGNSA.

CDR3 nucleotides: TGTGCCAGCAGCTTGCAGCCGGGACAGGACTACAATGAGCAGTTCTTC. This translates into CASSLQPGQDYNEQFF. V gene TRBV7-3 combines with J gene TRBJ2-1; 8 nucleotides line up with TRBD1. Germline CDR1 SGHTA, CDR2 FQGTGA. Trimming took 3 bases from V and 3 from J; bases not matched to a gene: 7. The CDR3 has 16 residues. Looking up the rest from reference TRBV7-3 and TRBJ2-1 gives the full variable domain: GAGVSQTPSNKVTEKGKYVELRCDPISGHTALYWYRQSLGQGPEFLIYFQGTGAADDSGLPNDRFFAVRPEGSVSTLKIQRTERGDSAVYLCASSLQPGQDYNEQFFGPGTRLTVL.

Regarding this clone: The junction departs from germline at one end; a sequencing error may be responsible. The CDR3 nucleotides read TGCGCCAGCAAGACCCTCCGGGACAGGGGGGGGGTGACTGGAGCTTTCTTT. Amino acids: CASKTLRDRGGVTGAFF. The V gene is TRBV10-2, the J gene TRBJ1-1, with 11 bases identical to TRBD1. CDR3 length equals 17 residues. Germline V CDR1 and CDR2: WSHSY, SAAADI.

The chain links TRBV6-2 or TRBV6-3 to TRBJ2-1, with no clear D. The V gene's germline CDR1 is MNHEY and CDR2 SVGEGT. The CDR3 is made up of 13 amino acids. V was trimmed by 5 bases and J by 3 bases, leaving 8 bases between them. As DNA, the CDR3 is TGTGCCAGCAGTCCAAGCCTCTACAATGAGCAGTTCTTC. This gives the protein CASSPSLYNEQFF.